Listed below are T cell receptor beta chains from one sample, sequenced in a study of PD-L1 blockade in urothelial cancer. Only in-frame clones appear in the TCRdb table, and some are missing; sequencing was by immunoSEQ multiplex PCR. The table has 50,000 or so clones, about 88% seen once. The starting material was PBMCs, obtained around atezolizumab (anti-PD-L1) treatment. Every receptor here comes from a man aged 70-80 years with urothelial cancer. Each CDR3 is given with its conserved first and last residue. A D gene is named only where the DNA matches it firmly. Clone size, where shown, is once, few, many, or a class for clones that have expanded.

DNA: TGTGCCAGCAGGCCGGGACAGTCTGGAAACACCATATATTTT; CDR3: CASRPGQSGNTIYF; J: TRBJ1-3; V: TRBV6-5; D: TRBD1; size: once
DNA: TGTGCCAGCTCACCACCCGAGACAGGGGGCGGGAATCAGCCCCAGCATTTT; CDR3: CASSPPETGGGNQPQHF; J: TRBJ1-5; V: TRBV18; D: TRBD1; size: -
DNA: TGTGCCAGCAGCCCCGCCTCCGGACCCCTCCACTTT; CDR3: CASSPASGPLHF; J: TRBJ1-6; V: TRBV7-2; D: -; size: -
DNA: TGCGCCAGCAGCCTCGGGCCCGGGACAGGGGGATTAGATACGCAGTATTTT; CDR3: CASSLGPGTGGLDTQYF; J: TRBJ2-3; V: TRBV5-1; D: TRBD1; size: -
DNA: TGTGCCAGCAGCTTATTTAGAACCGATAATTCACCCCTCCACTTT; CDR3: CASSLFRTDNSPLHF; J: TRBJ1-6; V: TRBV7-2; D: -; size: -
DNA: TGTGCCACAATCTCAGGGGAGGGTTACGAGCAGTACTTC; CDR3: CATISGEGYEQYF; J: TRBJ2-7; V: TRBV10-3; D: -; size: -
DNA: TGCGCCAGCAGCTACAACAATGAGCAGTTCTTC; CDR3: CASSYNNEQFF; J: TRBJ2-1; V: TRBV5-1; D: -; size: -
DNA: TGTGCCAGCTCACCCCAGAACGTTGGACAGGGGGCCGGGGAGCTGTTTTTT; CDR3: CASSPQNVGQGAGELFF; J: TRBJ2-2; V: TRBV18; D: TRBD1; size: -
DNA: TGTGCCATCACCCGGACAGGATGGGGCACTGAAGCTTTCTTT; CDR3: CAITRTGWGTEAFF; J: TRBJ1-1; V: TRBV10-3; D: TRBD1; size: once
DNA: TGTGCCAGCAGTCCCGTAGGGGTGGGGACTGAAGCTTTCTTT; CDR3: CASSPVGVGTEAFF; J: TRBJ1-1; V: TRBV25-1; D: -; size: -
DNA: TGCGCCAGCAGCAGGGAGCCTAGCCAAGAGACCCAGTACTTC; CDR3: CASSREPSQETQYF; J: TRBJ2-5; V: TRBV5-1; D: -; size: -
DNA: TGTGCCACCACAGGGGAACCCTACGAGCAGTACTTC; CDR3: CATTGEPYEQYF; J: TRBJ2-7; V: TRBV7-9; D: TRBD1; size: -
DNA: TGCGCCAGCAGCTCAGGACAGGGCAATCAGCCCCAGCATTTT; CDR3: CASSSGQGNQPQHF; J: TRBJ1-5; V: TRBV5-1; D: TRBD1; size: -
DNA: TGTGCCAGCAGTGAAACGGCAGGGATGAGACAGTACTTC; CDR3: CASSETAGMRQYF; J: TRBJ2-7; V: TRBV6-1; D: -; size: -
DNA: TGTGCCAGCAGCCAAGACCCCCCCCCGATAGTGGGAGGAAGCTCTGGGGCCAACGTCCTGACTTTC; CDR3: CASSQDPPPIVGGSSGANVLTF; J: TRBJ2-6; V: TRBV4-2; D: -; size: -
DNA: TGTGCCAGCAGTTTCACGGACATAAGCACAGATACGCAGTATTTT; CDR3: CASSFTDISTDTQYF; J: TRBJ2-3; V: TRBV27; D: -; size: -
DNA: TGCGCCACGGGGACATTGGGTAGCAATCAGCCCCAGCATTTT; CDR3: CATGTLGSNQPQHF; J: TRBJ1-5; V: TRBV4-1; D: -; size: -
DNA: TGTGCCAGCTCACCTGCCGCGGTCCTCCAAGAGACCCAGTACTTC; CDR3: CASSPAAVLQETQYF; J: TRBJ2-5; V: TRBV18; D: -; size: -
DNA: TGTGCCAGCAGATCCGGGACAGGAGGCTACAATGAGCAGTTCTTC; CDR3: CASRSGTGGYNEQFF; J: TRBJ2-1; V: TRBV5-6; D: TRBD1; size: -
DNA: TGTGCCAGCAGTTTAGTCCCAGGGACAACTAATGAAAAACTGTTTTTT; CDR3: CASSLVPGTTNEKLFF; J: TRBJ1-4; V: TRBV28; D: -; size: -
DNA: TGTGCCAGCAGCCAAGATTTGGGCAGTAACTATGGCTACACCTTC; CDR3: CASSQDLGSNYGYTF; J: TRBJ1-2; V: TRBV14; D: -; size: -
DNA: TGTGCCAGCTCACCCAGGACAGACACTGAAGCTTTCTTT; CDR3: CASSPRTDTEAFF; J: TRBJ1-1; V: TRBV18; D: -; size: -
DNA: TGTGCCAGCAGTTTTCAGGGGCGCCCTGAAGCTTTCTTT; CDR3: CASSFQGRPEAFF; J: TRBJ1-1; V: TRBV28; D: -; size: once
DNA: TGCGCCAGCAGCCCCTGGACTGGGAGGTACAATGAGCAGTTCTTC; CDR3: CASSPWTGRYNEQFF; J: TRBJ2-1; V: TRBV4-3; D: -; size: -
DNA: TGTGCCAGCAGCTCCCGGGGGGGAGGGAACACCGGGGAGCTGTTTTTT; CDR3: CASSSRGGGNTGELFF; J: TRBJ2-2; V: TRBV11-2; D: TRBD2; size: -
DNA: TGTGCCAGCAGCCAACGTAGAGAGACTGAAGCTTTCTTT; CDR3: CASSQRRETEAFF; J: TRBJ1-1; V: TRBV7-8; D: -; size: -
DNA: TGTGCCAGTAGTCCGCGAAGCATCAATCAGCCCCAGCATTTT; CDR3: CASSPRSINQPQHF; J: TRBJ1-5; V: TRBV19; D: -; size: -
DNA: TGTGCCAGCAGCTTCTCAGGGGACTACGAGCAGTACTTC; CDR3: CASSFSGDYEQYF; J: TRBJ2-7; V: TRBV11-2; D: -; size: -
DNA: TGTGCCAGCAGCTTAGAGGGGCCTCTCAGGGGGCTGGGCACTGAAGCTTTCTTT; CDR3: CASSLEGPLRGLGTEAFF; J: TRBJ1-1; V: TRBV7-9; D: TRBD1; size: once
DNA: TGCGCCAGCAGCTTTACAGGGGAGGACACTGAAGCTTTCTTT; CDR3: CASSFTGEDTEAFF; J: TRBJ1-1; V: TRBV5-1; D: TRBD1; size: -
DNA: TGTGCCAGCGCTGCCGGCCAAGAGACCCAGTACTTC; CDR3: CASAAGQETQYF; J: TRBJ2-5; V: TRBV6-5; D: -; size: -
DNA: TGTGCCACGAAACAGGGGCCGGAAAACATTCAGTACTTC; CDR3: CATKQGPENIQYF; J: TRBJ2-4; V: TRBV6-5; D: TRBD1; size: -
DNA: TGTGCCAGCAGTTTGAAAGGGGACAGGGCCAGTCAGCCCCAGCATTTT; CDR3: CASSLKGDRASQPQHF; J: TRBJ1-5; V: TRBV6-5; D: TRBD1; size: -
DNA: TGTGCCAGCAGCTTAGATCCTAGTACCGTTTACAATGAGCAGTTCTTC; CDR3: CASSLDPSTVYNEQFF; J: TRBJ2-1; V: TRBV7-2; D: -; size: -
DNA: TGTGCCAGCAGCCGAGGACAGGGGAAATCAAACACTGAAGCTTTCTTT; CDR3: CASSRGQGKSNTEAFF; J: TRBJ1-1; V: TRBV5-4; D: TRBD1; size: -
DNA: TGCGCCAGCAGCTTGGCGGACAGGGGTGCCCAAGAGACCCAGTACTTC; CDR3: CASSLADRGAQETQYF; J: TRBJ2-5; V: TRBV5-1; D: TRBD1; size: -
DNA: TGTGCCAGCAGTCCACTTACCGGGACAGGGGGCCGGCAGCCCCAGCATTTT; CDR3: CASSPLTGTGGRQPQHF; J: TRBJ1-5; V: TRBV27; D: TRBD1; size: -
DNA: TGTGCCAGCAGCTTGGCCAGTAGCACAGATACGCAGTATTTT; CDR3: CASSLASSTDTQYF; J: TRBJ2-3; V: TRBV5-4; D: -; size: -
DNA: TGTGCCAGCAGCTTAAGTGGGACAGGGGCGAGTACGCAGTATTTT; CDR3: CASSLSGTGASTQYF; J: TRBJ2-3; V: TRBV7-8; D: TRBD1; size: -
DNA: TGTGCCAGTAGTAAGGGCAGGGGTTATCCCGCTAATGAAAAACTGTTTTTT; CDR3: CASSKGRGYPANEKLFF; J: TRBJ1-4; V: TRBV19; D: -; size: -
DNA: TGTGCCAGCAGCTTGGCCTCAAACAGGGGAACCGGGGAGCTGTTTTTT; CDR3: CASSLASNRGTGELFF; J: TRBJ2-2; V: TRBV5-5; D: TRBD1; size: -
DNA: TGTGCCAGCAGTCCACCAAGACAGAGCTCTGGAAACACCATATATTTT; CDR3: CASSPPRQSSGNTIYF; J: TRBJ1-3; V: TRBV7-9; D: -; size: -
DNA: TGTGCTAGTGGTTTGCCACTTAACTCTTGGAACACCATATATTTT; CDR3: CASGLPLNSWNTIYF; J: TRBJ1-3; V: TRBV12-5; D: -; size: -
DNA: TGTGCCAGCAGCTTGAGGGGCCTGGACTCTGGAAACACCATATATTTT; CDR3: CASSLRGLDSGNTIYF; J: TRBJ1-3; V: TRBV5-6; D: -; size: -
DNA: TGTGCCAGCAGCGTTGGGACTAGCGGGGGGGCCAGTGAGCAGTTCTTC; CDR3: CASSVGTSGGASEQFF; J: TRBJ2-1; V: TRBV9; D: TRBD2; size: -
DNA: TGTGCCAGCAGAAAGACAGGGGGCCCGGCTTTCTTT; CDR3: CASRKTGGPAFF; J: TRBJ1-1; V: TRBV27; D: TRBD1; size: -
DNA: TGTGCCAGCAGCTTATTGGGCGCTTACTATGGCTACACCTTC; CDR3: CASSLLGAYYGYTF; J: TRBJ1-2; V: TRBV7-2; D: -; size: few
DNA: TGTGCCAGTAAACGGGACAGGGGCAGAGAGACCCAGTACTTC; CDR3: CASKRDRGRETQYF; J: TRBJ2-5; V: TRBV19; D: TRBD1; size: few
DNA: TGTGCCAGCAGCTTGGAGGGACTGAGCAATCAGCCCCAGCATTTT; CDR3: CASSLEGLSNQPQHF; J: TRBJ1-5; V: TRBV7-9; D: -; size: -
DNA: TGTGCCAGCAGCCAAGTCACAGGGGGCAATCAGCCCCAGCATTTT; CDR3: CASSQVTGGNQPQHF; J: TRBJ1-5; V: TRBV4-2; D: TRBD1; size: few
DNA: TGTGCCAGCAGCTTAACAACCGGAGGCCTTAGCTCTGGGGCCAACGTCCTGACTTTC; CDR3: CASSLTTGGLSSGANVLTF; J: TRBJ2-6; V: TRBV11-2; D: -; size: -
DNA: TGTGCCAGCAGCCAGGTACACAGGGATGAGCAGTTCTTC; CDR3: CASSQVHRDEQFF; J: TRBJ2-1; V: TRBV11-3; D: -; size: -
DNA: TGTGCCAGTCAGACAGCCCTGAACACTGAAGCTTTCTTT; CDR3: CASQTALNTEAFF; J: TRBJ1-1; V: TRBV19; D: -; size: -
DNA: TGCAGCGTTGTCTCTAGCGGATACAATGAGCAGTTCTTC; CDR3: CSVVSSGYNEQFF; J: TRBJ2-1; V: TRBV29-1; D: TRBD2; size: once
DNA: TGTGCCAGCAGCTCAGGACAGGGAAGATCAGATACGCAGTATTTT; CDR3: CASSSGQGRSDTQYF; J: TRBJ2-3; V: TRBV7-2; D: TRBD1; size: -
DNA: TGTGCCAGCTCACCCGCGGGACAGGGGAAGTATGGCTACACCTTC; CDR3: CASSPAGQGKYGYTF; J: TRBJ1-2; V: TRBV18; D: TRBD1; size: -
DNA: TGTGCCAGCAGCCCTCAAAGGGGCAACTATGGCTACACCTTC; CDR3: CASSPQRGNYGYTF; J: TRBJ1-2; V: TRBV5-4; D: -; size: -
DNA: TGTGCCAGCAGCTTGAGAAGGCAGGCCCCGGTCGTCGCTGAAGCTTTCTTT; CDR3: CASSLRRQAPVVAEAFF; J: TRBJ1-1; V: TRBV5-6; D: -; size: -
DNA: TGTGCCAGCAGCTCGGGGGCCCCGGGGGGCACGCAGTATTTT; CDR3: CASSSGAPGGTQYF; J: TRBJ2-3; V: TRBV5-4; D: -; size: once
DNA: TGTGCCAGCTCACTAGGGACTAGCGGTTTCTCCTACGAGCAGTACTTC; CDR3: CASSLGTSGFSYEQYF; J: TRBJ2-7; V: TRBV18; D: TRBD2; size: few